This TCR beta chain was documented in a study of blood T cell repertoires in COVID-19. Per the germline V gene, CDR1 is SGHNT and CDR2 is YYREEE (reference sequence). V was trimmed by 0 bases and J by 5 bases, leaving 6 bases between them. This CDR3 is 13 amino acids long. Some clones are missing from TCRdb's copy, which holds only in-frame ones; the method was immunoSEQ multiplex PCR. The table lists approximately 260,000 clones, approximately 89% of them singletons, with about 4.6% in the top ten. This clone was counted a single time. The V and J genes are TRBV5-4 and TRBJ2-1; D gene unclear. This clonotype was obtained from a woman aged 40 to 55 who had recovered from COVID-19. Sequencing was performed on peripheral blood. This CDR3 reads CASSLVFNNEQFF. CDR3 DNA sequence: TGTGCCAGCAGCTTGGTTTTTAACAATGAGCAGTTCTTC.